The 3 T cell receptor beta chains given below trace back to one sample, sequenced in a study of T cells in Graves' hyperthyroidism and ophthalmopathy. Template material for amplifying TCR beta CDR3 regions consisted of RNA transcripts. HTBI primers were employed in a first-round RT-PCR of the TCR CDR3. Each CDR3 protein gets one entry after TCRdb re-called the multiplex PCR reads with MiXCR. The sample shows 150,000 to 200,000 distinct CDR3 sequences, roughly 9.4% of them seen only once. The specimen sequenced was blood. Every receptor here comes from a young woman with Graves' hyperthyroidism that later progressed to Graves' ophthalmopathy.

This clonotype came up many times. The chain joins TRBV11-2 to TRBJ1-2; tentative D call: TRBD1 (6 bases). Germline CDR1 reads SGHAT; CDR2 reads FQNNGV. Trimming pared 5 bases from V and 5 bases from J, leaving 12 bases between. The CDR3 consists of 13 residues. The CDR3 DNA sequence: TGTGCCAGCAGCGGGACACCAAATTATGGCTACACCTTC. Encoded protein: CASSGTPNYGYTF.

This clonotype showed up many times. V gene TRBV7-8 combines with J gene TRBJ2-3, with TRBD2 as a possible D gene (5 bases). Per the germline V gene, CDR1 is SGHVS and CDR2 is FQNEAQ. V was pared by 1 base and J by 6 bases, with 14 bases between. This CDR3 has 15 amino acids. CDR3 protein: CASSLGSGNSDTQYF. The CDR3 DNA reads TGTGCCAGCAGCTTAGGTTCGGGAAACTCCGATACGCAGTATTTT. Supplemented by reference TRBV7-8 and TRBJ2-3, the full variable domain reads GAGVSQSPRYKVAKRGQDVALRCDPISGHVSLFWYQQALGQGPEFLTYFQNEAQLDKSGLPSDRFFAERPEGSVSTLKIQRTQQEDSAVYLCASSLGSGNSDTQYFGPGTRLTVL.

The chain recombines TRBV4-2 with TRBJ2-1, with 10 bases fitting TRBD2. With 4 bases clipped from V and 5 bases from J, the junction kept 5 bases outside the gene matches. The germline V gene encodes CDR1 LGHNA and CDR2 YNFKEQ. The CDR3 consists of 15 residues. CDR3 nucleotides: TGTGCCAGCAGCCGTCTAGCGGGGGCCGACAATGAGCAGTTCTTC. This codes for CASSRLAGADNEQFF.